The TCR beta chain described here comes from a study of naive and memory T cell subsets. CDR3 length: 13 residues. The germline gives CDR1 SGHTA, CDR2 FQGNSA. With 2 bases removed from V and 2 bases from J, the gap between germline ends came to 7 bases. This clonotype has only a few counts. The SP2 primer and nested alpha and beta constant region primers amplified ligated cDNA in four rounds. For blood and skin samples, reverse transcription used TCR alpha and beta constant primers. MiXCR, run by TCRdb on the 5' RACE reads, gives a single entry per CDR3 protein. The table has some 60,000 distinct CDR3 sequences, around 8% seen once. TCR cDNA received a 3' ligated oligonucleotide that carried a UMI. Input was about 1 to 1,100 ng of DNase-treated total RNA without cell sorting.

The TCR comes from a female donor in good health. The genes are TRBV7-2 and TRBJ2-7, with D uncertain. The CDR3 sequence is CASSLRETYEQYF. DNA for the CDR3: TGTGCCAGCAGCTTAAGGGAAACCTACGAGCAGTACTTC.